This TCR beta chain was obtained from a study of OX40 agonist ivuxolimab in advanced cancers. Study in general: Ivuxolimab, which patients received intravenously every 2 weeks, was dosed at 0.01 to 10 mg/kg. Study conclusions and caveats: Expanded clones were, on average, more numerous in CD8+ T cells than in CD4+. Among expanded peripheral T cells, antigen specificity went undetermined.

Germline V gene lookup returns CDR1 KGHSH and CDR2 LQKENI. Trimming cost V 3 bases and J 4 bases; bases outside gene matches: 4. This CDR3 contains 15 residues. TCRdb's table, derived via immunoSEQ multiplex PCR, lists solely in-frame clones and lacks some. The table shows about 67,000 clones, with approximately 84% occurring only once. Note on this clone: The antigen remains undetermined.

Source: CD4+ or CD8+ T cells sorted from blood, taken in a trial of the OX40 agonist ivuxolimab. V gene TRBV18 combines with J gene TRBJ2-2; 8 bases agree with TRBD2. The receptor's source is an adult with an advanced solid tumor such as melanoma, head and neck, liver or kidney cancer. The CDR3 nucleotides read TGTGCCAGCTCACCTAGCGGGATCGGCACCGGGGAGCTGTTTTTT. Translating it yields CASSPSGIGTGELFF. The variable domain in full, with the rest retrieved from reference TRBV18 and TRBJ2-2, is NAGVMQNPRHLVRRRGQEARLRCSPMKGHSHVYWYRQLPEEGLKFMVYLQKENIIDESGMPKERFSAEFPKEGPSILRIQQVVRGDSAAYFCASSPSGIGTGELFFGEGSRLTVL.